Listed below are T cell receptor beta chains from one sample, sequenced in a study of blood T cell repertoires in COVID-19. The table came from immunoSEQ multiplex PCR; TCRdb's copy has only in-frame clones and leaves some out. The table includes around 180,000 clones, 80% to 90% detected once. Material: peripheral blood. The receptors shown here come from an elderly woman with COVID-19, enrolled during active disease. Both conserved end residues are part of each CDR3. A D gene is named only where the DNA matches it firmly. Only part of the rows carry a size: once, few, many, or a class if the clone is expanded.

cdr3_length	v_call	j_call	clone_size	d_call	cdr3_aa	cdr3_nt
14	TRBV28	TRBJ1-2	.	.	CASSLLSLAGGYTF	TGTGCCAGCAGTTTATTGTCTTTAGCGGGTGGCTACACCTTC
14	TRBV10-2	TRBJ2-1	.	TRBD2	CASSLAGVYNEQFF	TGCGCCAGCAGTTTAGCGGGGGTATACAATGAGCAGTTCTTC
16	TRBV14	TRBJ2-3	many	TRBD2	CASSRGAGGPRDTQYF	TGTGCCAGCAGCCGGGGCGCGGGAGGGCCGAGAGATACGCAGTATTTT
18	TRBV29-1	TRBJ2-7	.	.	CSVDVGGRWEDLPHEQYF	TGCAGCGTTGATGTGGGGGGGCGCTGGGAGGACCTGCCCCACGAGCAGTACTTC
20	TRBV5-1	TRBJ1-4	.	TRBD1	CASSPYPRDRLPLGNEKLFF	TGCGCCAGCAGCCCGTACCCCCGGGACAGGCTCCCGTTGGGTAATGAAAAACTGTTTTTT
17	TRBV4-1	TRBJ2-2	few	.	CASSQDKYNHGSGELFF	TGCGCCAGCAGCCAAGATAAATATAATCATGGTAGCGGGGAGCTGTTTTTT
14	TRBV7-8	TRBJ2-7	.	TRBD1	CASSRGTGPYEQYF	TGTGCCAGCAGCCGGGGGACAGGGCCCTACGAGCAGTACTTC
16	TRBV7-9	TRBJ2-2	.	.	CASSPYGGLGTGELFF	TGTGCCAGCAGCCCATACGGGGGGCTCGGCACCGGGGAGCTGTTTTTT
14	TRBV2	TRBJ1-5	few	TRBD1	CASSGTGQNQPQHF	TGTGCCAGCTCCGGGACAGGACAGAATCAGCCCCAGCATTTT
15	TRBV11-2	TRBJ1-2	.	.	CASSYTTGRDYGYTF	TGTGCCAGCAGCTACACTACAGGGAGAGACTATGGCTACACCTTC
15	TRBV5-6	TRBJ2-7	.	.	CASSLTPQGRYEQYF	TGTGCCAGCAGCTTGACCCCACAGGGCAGATACGAGCAGTACTTC
14	TRBV6-5	TRBJ1-2	.	.	CASTKQGGAYGYTF	TGTGCCAGCACCAAACAGGGTGGTGCCTATGGCTACACCTTC
13	TRBV27	TRBJ2-7	.	.	CASSLQLSGEQYF	TGTGCCAGCAGTCTGCAGTTGTCGGGCGAGCAGTACTTC
15	TRBV5-1	TRBJ2-5	.	TRBD1	CASSSQGARQETQYF	TGCGCCAGCAGCTCACAGGGGGCCCGGCAAGAGACCCAGTACTTC
15	TRBV5-6	TRBJ1-1	.	.	CASSFRGRVNTEAFF	TGTGCCAGCAGCTTCCGGGGTAGGGTGAACACTGAAGCTTTCTTT
15	TRBV7-3	TRBJ1-2	once	.	CASSPYPGSNYGYTF	TGTGCCAGCAGCCCATACCCCGGGTCTAACTATGGCTACACCTTC
14	TRBV3-1/TRBV3-2	TRBJ2-3	.	TRBD2	CASAQAGDPDTQYF	TGTGCCAGCGCCCAAGCGGGAGACCCAGATACGCAGTATTTT
15	TRBV7-2	TRBJ2-2	.	TRBD2	CASRWTSGSSGELFF	TGTGCCAGCAGGTGGACTAGCGGGAGTTCGGGGGAGCTGTTTTTT
13	TRBV7-9	TRBJ1-5	.	.	CASSATGRQPQHF	TGTGCCAGCAGCGCAACAGGGAGACAACCCCAGCATTTT
13	TRBV5-1	TRBJ2-1	.	TRBD1	CASSFIGDSEQFF	TGCGCCAGCAGCTTCATCGGGGACAGTGAGCAGTTCTTC
17	TRBV19	TRBJ1-2	.	TRBD1	CASSIWTGGDYNYGYTF	TGTGCCAGTAGTATTTGGACAGGGGGCGATTATAACTATGGCTACACCTTC
14	TRBV5-6	TRBJ1-2	few	TRBD1	CASSKDREFGGYTF	TGTGCCAGCAGCAAGGACAGGGAATTCGGTGGCTACACCTTC
15	TRBV19	TRBJ1-5	.	.	CASSTTVNSNQPQHF	TGTGCCAGTAGTACGACAGTTAATAGCAATCAGCCCCAGCATTTT
14	TRBV28	TRBJ1-4	.	.	CASSFRGYREKLFF	TGTGCCAGCAGTTTTAGGGGGTATCGCGAAAAACTGTTTTTT
14	TRBV5-1	TRBJ2-7	few	.	CASSWTGSSYEQYF	TGCGCCAGCAGCTGGACGGGGAGCTCCTACGAGCAGTACTTC
15	TRBV5-1	TRBJ2-7	.	TRBD1	CASSFSPGGPYEQYF	TGCGCCAGCAGCTTTTCTCCAGGGGGACCCTACGAGCAGTACTTC
15	TRBV9	TRBJ1-3	.	.	CASSPREGLGNTIYF	TGTGCCAGCAGCCCGAGAGAGGGACTTGGAAACACCATATATTTT
13	TRBV6-5	TRBJ1-2	few	.	CASSFDSSYGYTF	TGTGCCAGCAGTTTTGACAGTTCCTATGGCTACACCTTC
19	TRBV3-1/TRBV3-2	TRBJ2-4	.	TRBD2	CASSLSGMSGSWAKNIQYF	TGTGCCAGCAGTCTAAGCGGGATGAGCGGGAGTTGGGCCAAAAACATTCAGTACTTC
16	TRBV4-3	TRBJ2-3	.	.	CASSPTEGWGPDTQYF	TGCGCCAGCAGCCCGACCGAGGGTTGGGGGCCAGATACGCAGTATTTT
15	TRBV7-2	TRBJ1-2	.	.	CASSFPGTKDYGYTF	TGTGCCAGCAGCTTCCCCGGGACAAAGGACTATGGCTACACCTTC
14	TRBV18	TRBJ1-2	.	.	CASSPSSGNYGYTF	TGTGCCAGCTCACCGTCGTCGGGGAACTATGGCTACACCTTC
13	TRBV12-3/TRBV12-4	TRBJ1-1	.	.	CASSLAGGPEAFF	TGTGCCAGCAGTTTAGCCGGGGGACCTGAAGCTTTCTTT